Each of the 9 T cell receptor beta chains below was sequenced from the same sample in a study of T cells in Graves' hyperthyroidism and ophthalmopathy. The source material, RNA transcripts, was used to amplify TCR beta CDR3 regions. HTBI primers were used for first-round RT-PCR of the TCR CDR3. TCRdb passed the multiplex PCR reads through MiXCR, listing each CDR3 protein once. The sample lists 730,000 or so distinct CDR3 sequences, around 20% occurring once. The sequencing sample was made of blood. All receptors derive from a woman aged 50 to 60 with Graves' hyperthyroidism that later progressed to Graves' ophthalmopathy.

This clonotype was picked up a small number of times. The chain couples TRBV20-1 to TRBJ2-1, with 11 bases aligning to TRBD2. The CDR3 covers 13 residues. The ends lost 5 bases at V and 7 bases at J; junction bases unmatched: 4. CDR1 and CDR2 (germline): DFQATT, SNEGSKA (reference sequence). This CDR3 is CSAGIAGGNEQFF. The CDR3 DNA follows: TGCAGTGCTGGGATAGCGGGGGGGAATGAGCAGTTCTTC.

V usage is TRBV4-1 and J usage is TRBJ1-5, with D perhaps TRBD1 (5 bases). The CDR3 is made up of 16 amino acids. Germline-derived CDR1 and CDR2 are MGHRA and YSYEKL. Trimming took 3 bases from V and 4 from J, leaving 16 bases between them. CDR3 in amino acids: CASSQGRVWENQPQHF. DNA for the CDR3: TGCGCCAGCAGCCAGGGGCGCGTCTGGGAGAATCAGCCCCAGCATTTT.

The table lists this clonotype with a few counts. This chain uses TRBV19 with TRBJ1-6; 8 bases map to TRBD1. Germline V gene lookup returns CDR1 LNHDA and CDR2 SQIVND (reference sequence). Trimming cost V 5 bases and J 10 bases; bases outside gene matches: 4. The CDR3 sequence is 13 residues long. As DNA, the CDR3 is TGTGCCAGTAGTGCAGGGGGCCGATCACCCCTCCACTTT. This codes for CASSAGGRSPLHF.

This clonotype was found many times. The V gene is TRBV7-3, the J gene TRBJ2-1; 11 bases are shared with TRBD1. The ends lost 5 bases at V and 6 bases at J; junction bases unmatched: 9. This CDR3 region has 16 residues. The germline V gene encodes CDR1 SGHTA and CDR2 FQGTGA. The CDR3 protein is CASSRTGTGGSNEQFF. In DNA, the CDR3 is TGTGCCAGCAGCAGGACCGGGACAGGGGGTTCCAATGAGCAGTTCTTC.

In this sample, this clonotype turned up a few times. This may stem from a read error, because a much larger clone lies one nucleotide away. This chain connects TRBV3-1 to TRBJ1-1, with D uncertain. With 10 bases removed from V and 0 bases from J, the gap between germline ends came to 15 bases. This CDR3 is built from 14 residues. Germline V CDR1 and CDR2: LGHDT, YNNKEL (reference sequence). The CDR3 sequence is CAITDHGMNTEAFF. Here the CDR3 DNA reads TGTGCCATCACGGACCACGGCATGAACACTGAAGCTTTCTTT.

V gene TRBV7-9 combines with J gene TRBJ1-5, with D unresolved. The CDR3 runs 16 residues. In germline, CDR1 is SEHNR, CDR2 FQNEAQ (reference sequence). V was cut by 2 bases and J by 5 bases, with 16 bases left in between. CDR3 bases: TGTGCCAGCAGCTTAACGGGCCTAACCGGACATCAGCCCCAGCATTTT. Its translation is CASSLTGLTGHQPQHF. Using reference TRBV7-9 and TRBJ1-5 for the parts outside the CDR3, the full variable domain is DTGVSQNPRHKITKRGQNVTFRCDPISEHNRLYWYRQTLGQGPEFLTYFQNEAQLEKSRLLSDRFSAERPKGSFSTLEIQRTEQGDSAMYLCASSLTGLTGHQPQHFGDGTRLSIL.

This clonotype was recorded many times. The chain combines TRBV3-1 with TRBJ2-1, with 7 bases that match TRBD2. CDR1 is LGHDT, CDR2 YNNKEL, per germline (reference sequence). This CDR3 has 15 amino acids. V trimming: 0 bases; J trimming: 10 bases; junction bases outside the gene matches: 9. CDR3 in amino acids: CASSQDWEAGKEQFF. The DNA for the CDR3 is TGTGCCAGCAGCCAAGATTGGGAAGCGGGGAAAGAGCAGTTCTTC.

The chain has TRBV5-6 and TRBJ1-5, with a weak D call TRBD1 (6 bases). The CDR3 covers 16 residues. The ends were cut back, 0 bases at V and 5 bases at J, with 15 bases in the middle. CDR1 and CDR2 from the germline V gene are SGHDT and YYEEEE. In DNA, the CDR3 is TGTGCCAGCAGCTTGGCAGCAGGGGTAAGTGATCAGCCCCAGCATTTT. Translated, it gives CASSLAAGVSDQPQHF. The full variable domain, in which reference TRBV5-6 and TRBJ1-5 provide the parts outside the CDR3, is DAGVTQSPTHLIKTRGQQVTLRCSPKSGHDTVSWYQQALGQGPQFIFQYYEEEERQRGNFPDRFSGHQFPNYSSELNVNALLLGDSALYLCASSLAAGVSDQPQHFGDGTRLSIL.

The chain employs TRBV4-1 and TRBJ1-6; no reliable D call. V was cut by 0 bases and J by 8 bases, with 2 bases left in between. CDR1 and CDR2 (germline): MGHRA, YSYEKL. The CDR3 has 12 amino acids. CDR3 in amino acids: CASSQDDSPLHF. DNA for the CDR3: TGCGCCAGCAGCCAAGACGATTCACCCCTCCACTTT.